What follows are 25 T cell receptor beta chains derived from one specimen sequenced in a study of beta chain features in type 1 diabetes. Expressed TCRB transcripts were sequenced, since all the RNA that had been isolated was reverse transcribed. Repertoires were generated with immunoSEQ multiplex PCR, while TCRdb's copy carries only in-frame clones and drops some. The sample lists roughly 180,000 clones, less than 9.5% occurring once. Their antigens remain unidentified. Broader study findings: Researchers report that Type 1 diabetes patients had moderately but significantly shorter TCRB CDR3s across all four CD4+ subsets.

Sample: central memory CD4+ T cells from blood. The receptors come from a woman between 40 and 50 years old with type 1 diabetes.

The CDR3 protein is CRGGWIQETQYF. The CDR3 DNA reads TGCAGGGGGGGGTGGATACAAGAGACCCAGTACTTC. The chain has TRBV29-1 and TRBJ2-5; 7 positions match TRBD2. CDR3 size: 12 residues. Germline CDR1 and CDR2: SQVTM and ANQGSEA.

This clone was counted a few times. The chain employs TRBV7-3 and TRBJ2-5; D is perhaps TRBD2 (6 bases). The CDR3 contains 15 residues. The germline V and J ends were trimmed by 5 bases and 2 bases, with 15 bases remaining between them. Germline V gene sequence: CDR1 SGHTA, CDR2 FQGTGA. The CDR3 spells CASSPQTSRQETQYF. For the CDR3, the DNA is TGTGCCAGCAGCCCCCAAACTAGCCGGCAAGAGACCCAGTACTTC.

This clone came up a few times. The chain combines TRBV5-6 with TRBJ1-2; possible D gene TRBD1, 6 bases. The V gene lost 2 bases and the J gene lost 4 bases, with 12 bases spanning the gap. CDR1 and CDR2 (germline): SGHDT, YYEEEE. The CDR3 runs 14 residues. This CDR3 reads CASSFTSDSYGYTF. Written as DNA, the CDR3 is TGTGCCAGCAGCTTTACCTCGGACAGCTATGGCTACACCTTC.

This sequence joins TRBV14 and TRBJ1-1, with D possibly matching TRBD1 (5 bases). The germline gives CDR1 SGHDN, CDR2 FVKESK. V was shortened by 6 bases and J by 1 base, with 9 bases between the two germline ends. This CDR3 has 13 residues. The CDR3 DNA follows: TGTGCCAGCAGTTCAGGGTGGAACACTGAAGCTTTCTTT. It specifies CASSSGWNTEAFF.

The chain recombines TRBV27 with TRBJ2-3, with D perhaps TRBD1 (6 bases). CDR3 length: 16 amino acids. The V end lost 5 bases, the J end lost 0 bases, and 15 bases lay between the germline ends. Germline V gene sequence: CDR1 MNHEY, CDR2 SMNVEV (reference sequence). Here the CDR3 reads CASSIGQFSSTDTQYF. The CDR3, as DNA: TGTGCCAGCAGTATAGGACAGTTCTCTAGCACAGATACGCAGTATTTT.

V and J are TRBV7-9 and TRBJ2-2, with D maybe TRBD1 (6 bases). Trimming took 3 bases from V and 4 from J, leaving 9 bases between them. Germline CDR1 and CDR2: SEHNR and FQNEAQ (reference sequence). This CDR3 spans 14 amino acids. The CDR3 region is CASSFTGTTGELFF. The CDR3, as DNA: TGTGCCAGCAGCTTTACAGGGACCACCGGGGAGCTGTTTTTT.

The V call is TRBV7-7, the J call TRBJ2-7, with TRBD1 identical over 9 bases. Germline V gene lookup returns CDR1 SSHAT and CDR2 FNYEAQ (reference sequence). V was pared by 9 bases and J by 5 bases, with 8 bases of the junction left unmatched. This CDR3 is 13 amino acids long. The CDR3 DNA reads TGTGCCAGTACAGGGGGCGGGAGCCACGAGCAGTACTTC. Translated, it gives CASTGGGSHEQYF.

The CDR3 nucleotides read TGCGCCAGCAGCAACGGACAGGGCGACACAGATACGCAGTATTTT. It is translated as CASSNGQGDTDTQYF. The genes are TRBV5-1 and TRBJ2-3, with 8 bases matching TRBD1. J gave up 2 bases and V 4 bases, and 6 bases lay outside the gene matches. There are 15 residues in the CDR3. Per germline, CDR1 SGHRS and CDR2 YFSETQ.

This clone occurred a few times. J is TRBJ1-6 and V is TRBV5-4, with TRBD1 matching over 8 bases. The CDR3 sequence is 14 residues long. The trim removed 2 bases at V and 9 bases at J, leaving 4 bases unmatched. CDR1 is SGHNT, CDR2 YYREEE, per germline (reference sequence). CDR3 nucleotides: TGTGCCAGCAGCTTTGACAGGGGTAGTTCACCCCTCCACTTT. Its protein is CASSFDRGSSPLHF.

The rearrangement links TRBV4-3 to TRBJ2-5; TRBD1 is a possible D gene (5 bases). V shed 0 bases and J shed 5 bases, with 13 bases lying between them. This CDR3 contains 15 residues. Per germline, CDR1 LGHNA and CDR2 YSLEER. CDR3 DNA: TGCGCCAGCAGCCAAGATCGAAGCAGGGTTGAGACCCAGTACTTC. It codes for CASSQDRSRVETQYF.

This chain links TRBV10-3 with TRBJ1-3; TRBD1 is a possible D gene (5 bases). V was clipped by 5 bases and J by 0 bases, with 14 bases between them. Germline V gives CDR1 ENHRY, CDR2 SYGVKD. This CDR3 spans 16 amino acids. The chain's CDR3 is CAISSLQVNSGNTIYF. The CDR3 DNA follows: TGTGCCATCAGTAGCTTACAGGTCAACTCTGGAAACACCATATATTTT.

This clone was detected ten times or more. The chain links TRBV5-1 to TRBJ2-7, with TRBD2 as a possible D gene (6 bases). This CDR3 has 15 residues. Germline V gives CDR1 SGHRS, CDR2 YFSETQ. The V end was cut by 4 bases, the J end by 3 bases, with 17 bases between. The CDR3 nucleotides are TGCGCCAGCAGCGCAAGTTGGACGGGGGACTACGAGCAGTACTTC. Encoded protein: CASSASWTGDYEQYF.

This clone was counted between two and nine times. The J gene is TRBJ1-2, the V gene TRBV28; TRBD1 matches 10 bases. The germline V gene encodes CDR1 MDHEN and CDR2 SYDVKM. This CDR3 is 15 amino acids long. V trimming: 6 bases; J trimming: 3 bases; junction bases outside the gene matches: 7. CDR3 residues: CASRNPGQGYYGYTF. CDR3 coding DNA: TGTGCCAGCAGGAATCCGGGACAGGGGTACTATGGCTACACCTTC.

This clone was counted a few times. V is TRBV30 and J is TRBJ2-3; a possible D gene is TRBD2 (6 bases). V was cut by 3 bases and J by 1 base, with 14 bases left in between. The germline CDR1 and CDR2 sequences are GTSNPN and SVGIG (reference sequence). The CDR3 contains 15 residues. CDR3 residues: CAWRGYGLRTDTQYF. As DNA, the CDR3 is TGTGCCTGGAGAGGGTACGGACTACGCACAGATACGCAGTATTTT.

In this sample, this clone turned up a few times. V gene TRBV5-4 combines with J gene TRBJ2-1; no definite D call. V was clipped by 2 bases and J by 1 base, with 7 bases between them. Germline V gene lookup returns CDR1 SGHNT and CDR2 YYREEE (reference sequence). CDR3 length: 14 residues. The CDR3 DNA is TGTGCCAGCAGCTTCGCGGTTTCCTACAATGAGCAGTTCTTC. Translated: CASSFAVSYNEQFF.

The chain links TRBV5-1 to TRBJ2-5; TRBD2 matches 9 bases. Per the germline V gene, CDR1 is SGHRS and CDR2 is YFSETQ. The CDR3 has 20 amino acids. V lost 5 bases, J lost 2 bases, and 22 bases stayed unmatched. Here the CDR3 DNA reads TGCGCCAGCAGTTTATTGGGTCCCCAGGCACTAGCGGGCCGACAAGAGACCCAGTACTTC. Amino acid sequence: CASSLLGPQALAGRQETQYF.

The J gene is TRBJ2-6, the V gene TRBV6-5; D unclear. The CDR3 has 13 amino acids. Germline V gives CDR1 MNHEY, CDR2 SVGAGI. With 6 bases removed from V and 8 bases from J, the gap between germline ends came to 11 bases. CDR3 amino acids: CASRLVSSNVLTF. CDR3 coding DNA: TGTGCCAGCAGACTCGTCTCGTCCAACGTCCTGACTTTC.

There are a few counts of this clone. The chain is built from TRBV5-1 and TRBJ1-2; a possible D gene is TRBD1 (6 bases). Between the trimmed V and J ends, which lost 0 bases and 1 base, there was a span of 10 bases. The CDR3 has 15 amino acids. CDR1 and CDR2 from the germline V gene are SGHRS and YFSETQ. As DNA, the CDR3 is TGCGCCAGCAGCTTGGACAGGGTGGATAACTATGGCTACACCTTC. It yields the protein CASSLDRVDNYGYTF.

The CDR3 nucleotides are TGCAGCGTTGAAGATTGGCAGGGGGCTTCCTACGAGCAGTACTTC. It translates to CSVEDWQGASYEQYF. J is TRBJ2-7 and V is TRBV29-1; 8 positions agree with TRBD1. Trimming removed 0 bases from V and 1 base from J; junction bases left unmatched: 5. CDR1 and CDR2 from the germline V gene are SQVTM and ANQGSEA. CDR3 length: 15 residues.

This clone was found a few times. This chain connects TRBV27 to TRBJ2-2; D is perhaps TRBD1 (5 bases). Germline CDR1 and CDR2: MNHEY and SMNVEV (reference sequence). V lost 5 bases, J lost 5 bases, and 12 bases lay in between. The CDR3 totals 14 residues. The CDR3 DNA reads TGTGCCAGCAGTATGATCAGGGCGACCGGGGAGCTGTTTTTT. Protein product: CASSMIRATGELFF.

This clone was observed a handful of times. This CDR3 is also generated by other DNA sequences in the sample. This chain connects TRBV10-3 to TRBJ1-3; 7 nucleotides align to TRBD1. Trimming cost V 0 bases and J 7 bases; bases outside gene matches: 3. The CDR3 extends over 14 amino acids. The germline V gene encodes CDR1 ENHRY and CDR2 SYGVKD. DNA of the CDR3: TGTGCCATCAGTGAGTCTGGCAGGGGGAACACCATATATTTT. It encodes CAISESGRGNTIYF.

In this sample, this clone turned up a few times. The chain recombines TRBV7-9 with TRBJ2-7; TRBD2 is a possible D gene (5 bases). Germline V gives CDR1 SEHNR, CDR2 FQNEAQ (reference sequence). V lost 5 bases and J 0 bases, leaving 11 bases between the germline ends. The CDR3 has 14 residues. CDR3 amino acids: CASSIGLFSYEQYF. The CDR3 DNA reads TGTGCCAGCAGCATCGGACTGTTCTCCTACGAGCAGTACTTC.

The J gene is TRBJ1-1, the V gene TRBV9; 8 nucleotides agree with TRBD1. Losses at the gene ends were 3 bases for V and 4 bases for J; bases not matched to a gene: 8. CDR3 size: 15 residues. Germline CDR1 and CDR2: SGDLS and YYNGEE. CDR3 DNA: TGTGCCAGCAGCGCCAGGGGGCTGGCCAGCACTGAAGCTTTCTTT. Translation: CASSARGLASTEAFF.

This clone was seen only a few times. CDR3 protein: CASRGVGQGGYEQYF. Written as DNA, the CDR3 is TGTGCCAGCAGGGGGGTAGGGCAGGGGGGCTACGAGCAGTACTTC. The J gene is TRBJ2-7, the V gene TRBV27, with D perhaps TRBD1 (7 bases). Germline V gives CDR1 MNHEY, CDR2 SMNVEV (reference sequence). The CDR3 has 15 residues. V dropped 6 bases and J dropped 3 bases, with 18 bases sitting between them.

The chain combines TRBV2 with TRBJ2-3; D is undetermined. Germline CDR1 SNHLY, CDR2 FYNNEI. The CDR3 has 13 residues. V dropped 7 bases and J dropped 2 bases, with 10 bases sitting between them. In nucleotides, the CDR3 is TGTGCCAGCATCAGTCAATCCACAGATACGCAGTATTTT. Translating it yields CASISQSTDTQYF.